What follows is one T cell receptor beta chain and its context. As yet, its antigen is unknown. Repertoires were generated with immunoSEQ multiplex PCR, while TCRdb's copy carries only in-frame clones and drops some. The sample contains about 2.2 million clones, 93% of which appear only once. Naive CD8 isolation took CD45RO-negative cells positively selected for CCR7 and excluded terminally differentiated effector memory CD45RA+ cells. Each of the donors was a healthy adult who was HIV-negative and had not had a recent acute infection or vaccination. The sample originates from a study of shared clonotypes between healthy human individuals. About the research overall: Plates per donor: three CD4 naive, three CD4 memory, two CD8 naive, one CD8 memory. Study results and limitations: Clonotype sharing levels among donors were expected to vary with sequencing depth. Larger estimated richness was generally recorded for naive subsets relative to memory subsets.

Germline V CDR1 and CDR2: MDHEN, SYDVKM. The CDR3 spans 17 residues. Trimming at V came to 6 bases and at J to 2 bases, leaving 10 bases not matched to a gene. Sequencing input: naive CD8+ T cells from PBMCs. The receptor was isolated from a man aged 18-30 years in good health. Some clones in this sample may be carry-over from other donors' samples. The J gene is TRBJ1-5, the V gene TRBV28; TRBD1 matches 10 bases. Written as DNA, the CDR3 is TGTGCCAGCAGCTGGAATTTGGGGACAGGGGGCAATCAGCCCCAGCATTTT. Amino acids: CASSWNLGTGGNQPQHF.